This T cell receptor beta chain was profiled in a study of PD-L1 blockade in urothelial cancer listed by TCRdb under 2017. For the study in its entirety: Therapy was started in the mid-2010s for all patients, and atezolizumab 1,200 mg was administered intravenously every 3 weeks. About 85% of the roughly 29 patients were males with bladder-origin urothelial cancer, and about 65% of the roughly 29 reported a prior smoking history. An ECOG performance status of 0 or 1 was recorded for the patients, and 0 to 3 prior chemotherapy regimens had been received by the patients. Blood samples were analyzed 3 weeks after the start of treatment (second dose) and 6 weeks after the start of treatment. Blood samples yielded a median of around 150,000 T cells and roughly 83,000 unique TCRs, with median clonality roughly 0.084. An exploratory multi-omic analysis was conducted of the somatic, immune and clinical correlates of response to PD-L1 blockade with atezolizumab in urothelial cancer. TCR sequencing covered pretreatment tumor samples and matched, serially collected peripheral blood taken before and after atezolizumab treatment. Durable clinical benefit was defined as progression-free survival longer than 6 months, and TCR features were also tested against progression-free and overall survival. In the same patients, whole exome sequencing and RNA sequencing of pretreatment tumors were performed in addition to TCR sequencing. Durable clinical benefit was achieved by nine patients and was not achieved by 20 patients. Under 30 patients had pretreatment blood TCR-seq, some 25 had at least one posttreatment blood collection, and some 25 had tumor TCR-seq.

According to the study, the label for this sample's time point signals: pretreatment peripheral blood. A total of about 31 patients with locally advanced or metastatic urothelial carcinoma, treated at Memorial Sloan Kettering on a trial protocol, made up the cohort. Peripheral blood mononuclear cells were collected from each patient pretreatment and during treatment, giving between 1 and 8 total time points per patient. The Qiagen DNeasy Blood extraction kit was used to purify genomic DNA from total PBMCs and tumor samples. PBMCs were collected pretreatment and during treatment, and were isolated and stored as previously described. Synthetic TCR analog templates were spiked into each PCR to estimate absolute template abundance from read counts. Using the immunoSEQ assay, TCRbeta CDR3 regions were amplified from genomic DNA with bias-controlled V and J gene primers. Sequencing of rearranged TCRbeta segments was performed at approximately 20X coverage. Per the authors' processing: Sequencing errors were corrected by clustering, and CDR3s were annotated against IMGT so that V, D and J genes could be assigned. Out-of-frame and stop-codon sequences were excluded, and only productive TCRbeta rearrangements were used in downstream analyses. To compute clonality, Shannon entropy was normalized by the log of the number of unique productive sequences and then subtracted from one. Fisher's exact test with Benjamini-Hochberg correction, at a threshold of adjusted p below 0.01, was used to find clones that differed between time points or between blood and tumor. The source is immuneACCESS, and TCRdb retained only in-frame sequences with V and J called. Part of the clones is not carried over; for the studies checked, unresolved V genes explain less than half of this, and the remainder is unexplained. V, J and clone size are taken as reported in that table, and D and trimming were inferred from the DNA itself. This sample lists 87,000 or so clones; over 80% were detected once. The top ten clones comprise around 2% of the sample.

Paper-wide results and their limitations: Because the sample size was small (n ≈ 27) and many of the analyses were exploratory, the results are meant to be hypothesis-generating. Improved progression-free and overall survival was associated with having pretreatment peripheral blood TCR clonality below the median. Greater expansion of tumor-associated TCR clones in peripheral blood 3 weeks after the start of treatment was observed in patients with durable benefit (n of about 24, p = 0.022).

As concerns this clone: Its cognate antigen has yet to be identified. No base quality information exists; no much larger clone differs at one position.

The source of this sequence is a man aged 60-69 years with urothelial cancer. Sequenced material: PBMCs, taken around atezolizumab (anti-PD-L1) treatment.

The DNA sequence is as follows: TGCGCCAGCGCCCGGAGCACTGAGGTGACCGGGGAGCTGTTTTTT. It translates as CASARSTEVTGELFF. Recombination joined TRBV5-1 with TRBJ2-2; the D gene is unclear. The V end loses 7 bases and the J end loses 5 bases, and a stretch of 18 bases separates them. The CDR3 has 15 amino acids, counting the end cysteine and phenylalanine. Just CDR3 DNA is preserved here, 45 bases in frame from base 1. CDR1 and CDR2 were assigned from the germline V gene as SGHRS and YFSETQ.